These 11 T cell receptor beta chains were sequenced from one sample in a study of Graves' ophthalmopathy and Graves' hyperthyroidism. Amplification from RNA transcripts yielded the TCR beta CDR3 regions. The authors performed first-round RT-PCR with HTBI primers and then a second-round multiplex PCR. TCRdb redid the calling of the multiplex PCR reads with MiXCR, one entry per CDR3 protein. Of 500,000 to 700,000 distinct CDR3 sequences listed, over 20% are singletons. Sample: peripheral blood. These receptor sequences come from a young woman with stable Graves' hyperthyroidism. Some clones in this sample may be carry-over from other donors' samples.

There are many counts of this clonotype. This chain uses TRBV30 with TRBJ2-7; the D gene is possibly TRBD2 (7 bases). V dropped 0 bases and J dropped 6 bases, with 12 bases sitting between them. Germline V gene data show CDR1 as GTSNPN and CDR2 as SVGIG (reference sequence). The CDR3 contains 13 residues. CDR3 protein: CAWSVKGGSEQYF. In nucleotides, the CDR3 is TGTGCCTGGAGTGTAAAGGGGGGGAGCGAGCAGTACTTC.

The chain is built from TRBV7-2 and TRBJ2-5, with 9 bases lining up with TRBD2. Trimming cost V 7 bases and J 5 bases; bases outside gene matches: 8. The CDR3 sequence is 14 residues long. CDR1 SGHTA and CDR2 FQGNSA come from the germline V gene. CDR3: CASTLGLAGETQYF. CDR3 nucleotide sequence: TGTGCCAGCACCTTGGGACTAGCTGGGGAGACCCAGTACTTC.

The chain combines TRBV6-5 with TRBJ2-7; TRBD1 agrees at 11 bases. The ends lost 1 base at V and 7 bases at J; junction bases unmatched: 9. Per the germline V gene, CDR1 is MNHEY and CDR2 is SVGAGI. This CDR3 has 16 amino acids. The CDR3 DNA is TGTGCCAGCAGTTACTGGGGGACAGGGGGGACGGCTGAGCAGTACTTC. It translates to CASSYWGTGGTAEQYF.

The table lists this clonotype with a few counts. The chain has TRBV6-5 and TRBJ2-7, with 7 bases identical to TRBD1. The CDR3 has 15 residues. Trimming cost V 6 bases and J 0 bases; bases outside gene matches: 8. Germline V gene data show CDR1 as MNHEY and CDR2 as SVGAGI. The DNA for the CDR3 is TGTGCCAGCAGATCCTCCGGGACAGACTCCTACGAGCAGTACTTC. Protein sequence: CASRSSGTDSYEQYF.

In this sample, this clonotype turned up many times. The chain couples TRBV12-3 or TRBV12-4 to TRBJ1-2; unclear D gene. V lost 4 bases, J lost 4 bases, and 10 bases lay in between. The CDR3 is 13 residues long. The CDR3 here is CASSYDGIYGYTF. The CDR3 nucleotides read TGTGCCAGCAGTTACGACGGAATCTATGGCTACACCTTC.

This clonotype was detected only a few times. V and J are TRBV29-1 and TRBJ1-2; a possible D gene is TRBD1 (6 bases). CDR1 SQVTM and CDR2 ANQGSEA come from the germline V gene. This CDR3 is 13 amino acids long. V shed 5 bases and J shed 5 bases, with 15 bases lying between them. The chain's CDR3 is CSVNRDTGYGYTF. CDR3 DNA: TGCAGCGTTAACCGGGACACGGGGTATGGCTACACCTTC.

The V call is TRBV6-1, the J call TRBJ1-5, with D tentatively TRBD1 (6 bases). The CDR3 runs to 13 residues. V lost 10 bases, J lost 3 bases, and 13 bases lay in between. Germline loops: CDR1 MNHNS, CDR2 SASEGT. CDR3 sequence reads: CATHREVNQPQHF. CDR3 coding DNA: TGTGCCACCCACAGGGAGGTCAATCAGCCCCAGCATTTT.

V gene TRBV28 combines with J gene TRBJ1-2; a possible D gene is TRBD1 (5 bases). Germline V gives CDR1 MDHEN, CDR2 SYDVKM. Trimming took 2 bases from V and 4 from J, leaving 11 bases between them. This CDR3 region has 14 residues. The CDR3 is CASSLRGESYGYTF. The CDR3 DNA sequence: TGTGCCAGCAGTTTACGGGGGGAGAGCTATGGCTACACCTTC.

This clonotype was detected many times. This chain connects TRBV30 to TRBJ2-2; 8 bases map to TRBD2. Per germline, CDR1 GTSNPN and CDR2 SVGIG (reference sequence). Germline trimming cut 3 bases from V and 5 bases from J; bases unmatched to any gene: 8. The CDR3 is 15 amino acids. The CDR3 bases are TGTGCCTGGAGCAGCCCGGGGGGGCATACCGGGGAGCTGTTTTTT. As protein: CAWSSPGGHTGELFF.

The J gene is TRBJ1-2, the V gene TRBV6-1, with D unclear. The CDR3 runs 12 residues. Germline lookup yields CDR1 MNHNS and CDR2 SASEGT. Deletions cut 6 bases from V and 7 bases from J, with 12 bases between. The CDR3 sequence: CASRLTKGGYTF. The CDR3 region has the DNA TGTGCCAGCAGGCTTACGAAGGGTGGCTACACCTTC.

The chain carries TRBV11-2 and TRBJ2-5; D may be TRBD2 (5 bases). Deletions cut 0 bases from V and 10 bases from J, with 15 bases between. The CDR3 length is 14 residues. Germline V gene lookup returns CDR1 SGHAT and CDR2 FQNNGV. The CDR3 here is CASSLDSGFGDQYF. The CDR3 nucleotides are TGTGCCAGCAGCTTAGATTCTGGGTTCGGGGACCAGTACTTC.